This TCR beta chain is drawn from a study of shared clonotypes between healthy human individuals. Looking at the study overall: Two female and a few male donors aged 18 to 49 were enrolled. Regarding the study as a whole: Depth of sequencing was expected to influence donor clonotype sharing.

Using immunoSEQ multiplex PCR, the repertoire was profiled, and TCRdb retains in-frame clones only, with some absent. The sample yields roughly 490,000 clones, 65% to 80% seen once. Trimming stripped 5 bases from V and 8 bases from J, with 13 bases between. Germline V CDR1 and CDR2: MNHNY, SVGAGI (reference sequence). This CDR3 spans 13 amino acids. This clone was picked up one time. No antigen is known for it. The sequence was obtained from a woman between 40 and 50 years old in good health. Some clones in this sample may be carry-over from other donors' samples. Specimen: PBMCs. The chain joins TRBV6-6 to TRBJ2-1, with D hard to call. The CDR3 coding sequence is TGTGCCAGCAGTGGAGTCCTAGGGCATGAGCAGTTCTTC. This sequence encodes CASSGVLGHEQFF.